The rows below give T cell receptor beta chains drawn from one sample of a study of T cell repertoires in cytomegalovirus infection. Their antigen targets remain unknown. MiXCR was run by TCRdb on the reads, yielding one entry per CDR3 protein. This sample carries fewer than 900,000 distinct CDR3 sequences, roughly 28% of them seen once, and the ten largest clones take about an eighth. This material consisted of cultured CD8+ T cells from PBMCs, taken from culture after CMV antigen stimulation. These receptors were taken from a human donor in good health (CMV status not recorded). Some clones in this sample may be carry-over from other donors' samples. The conserved cysteine and the conserved F or W are not part of the CDR3 here. Part of the rows lack a size; the others show once, few, many or a class for expanded clones.

V gene	J gene	clone size	CDR3 protein
TRBV7-3	TRBJ2-3	NA	ASRLGSVGTTYTDTQY
TRBV7-6	TRBJ2-7	NA	ASRHNSMDEQY
TRBV7-9	TRBJ1-6	NA	ASSPSAGSPLH
TRBV6-6	TRBJ2-3	NA	ASSYSIAPSTDTQY
TRBV7-4	TRBJ1-2	NA	ASSRSGYT
TRBV7-9	TRBJ2-1	few	ASSPRGSGPSSYNEQF
TRBV7-4	TRBJ1-2	many	ASSLEDIPANYGYT
TRBV7-8	TRBJ2-5	many	ASSLFGQGAETQY
TRBV19	TRBJ1-5	many	ASIKGANQPQH
TRBV7-9	TRBJ2-5	NA	ASSLSPVPYPLYQETQY
TRBV25-1	TRBJ1-5	few	ASSELRSNQPQH
TRBV7-2	TRBJ1-1	NA	ASSLHDSLNTEAF
TRBV12-5	TRBJ2-3	NA	ASGLYGGGTDTQY
TRBV27	TRBJ1-4	NA	ASSRLTGEKLF
TRBV19	TRBJ1-4	NA	ASSIKGRDEKLF
TRBV2	TRBJ2-1	NA	ASWGGLYNEQF
TRBV6-6	TRBJ2-2	NA	ASSSPPQGLIGELF
TRBV27	TRBJ1-1	NA	ASSTWGLNTEAF
TRBV6-1	TRBJ2-3	NA	ASSEARLAYGDTQY
TRBV7-9	TRBJ2-3	many	ASRPGTSATDTQY
TRBV11-2	TRBJ2-5	few	ASSFQGGKGETQY